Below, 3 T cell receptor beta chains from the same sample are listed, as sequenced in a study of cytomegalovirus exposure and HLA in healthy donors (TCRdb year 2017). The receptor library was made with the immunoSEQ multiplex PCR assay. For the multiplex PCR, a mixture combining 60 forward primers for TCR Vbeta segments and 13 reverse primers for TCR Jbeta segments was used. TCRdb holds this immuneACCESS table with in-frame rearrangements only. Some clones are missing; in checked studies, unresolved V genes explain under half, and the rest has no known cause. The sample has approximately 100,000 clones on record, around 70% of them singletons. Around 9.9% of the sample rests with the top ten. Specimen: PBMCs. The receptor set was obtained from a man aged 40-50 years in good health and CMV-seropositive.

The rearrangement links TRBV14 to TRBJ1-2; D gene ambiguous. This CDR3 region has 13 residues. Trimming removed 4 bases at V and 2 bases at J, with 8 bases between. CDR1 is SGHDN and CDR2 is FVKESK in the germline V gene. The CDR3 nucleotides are TGTGCCAGCAGCCCACTAGTCAACTATGGCTACACCTTC. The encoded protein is CASSPLVNYGYTF.

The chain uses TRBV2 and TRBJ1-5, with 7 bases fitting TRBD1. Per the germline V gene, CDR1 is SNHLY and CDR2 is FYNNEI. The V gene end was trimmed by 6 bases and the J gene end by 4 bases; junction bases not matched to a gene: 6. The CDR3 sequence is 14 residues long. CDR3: CASRDDRVNQPQHF. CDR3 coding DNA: TGTGCCAGCAGGGATGACAGGGTTAATCAGCCCCAGCATTTT.

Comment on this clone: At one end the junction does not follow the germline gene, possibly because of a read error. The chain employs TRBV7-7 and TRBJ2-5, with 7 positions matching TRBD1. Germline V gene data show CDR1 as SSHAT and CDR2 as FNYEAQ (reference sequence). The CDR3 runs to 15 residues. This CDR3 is CASSLTGALGETQYF. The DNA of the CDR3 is TGTGCTAGCAGCTTAACAGGGGCGTTGGGGGAGACCCAGTACTTC. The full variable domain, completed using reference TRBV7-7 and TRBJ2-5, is GAGVSQSPRYKVTKRGQDVTLRCDPISSHATLYWYQQALGQGPEFLTYFNYEAQPDKSGLPSDRFSAERPEGSISTLTIQRTEQRDSAMYRCASSLTGALGETQYFGPGTRLLVL.